Described below is a single T cell receptor beta chain sequence and its context. These data come from a study of human T cells and chemical hapten exposure. About the study: Patch tests of 0.01% DPC on the upper back were read at 6 days.

Single cDNA molecules in the library carried unique molecular identifiers attached during preparation. MiXCR, applied by TCRdb to the RACE reads, yields one record per CDR3 protein. The data show about 380,000 distinct CDR3 sequences, over 6% seen once. Stated time point: patch test 2, 6 weeks after DPC sensitization. Indicated treatment: therapeutic diphenylcyclopropenone sensitization with weekly scalp DPC. This material consisted of whole blood, taken in connection with sensitization to the hapten diphenylcyclopropenone (DPC). The receptor comes from a woman between 18 and 29 years old with alopecia areata. Some clones in this sample may be carry-over from other donors' samples.

CDR3 residues: CASIRGQGNNEQFF. Here the CDR3 DNA reads TGTGCCAGCATTAGAGGACAGGGAAACAATGAGCAGTTCTTC. The gene calls are TRBV2 and TRBJ2-1; 8 bases agree with TRBD1. CDR1 and CDR2 (germline): SNHLY, FYNNEI. CDR3 length: 14 amino acids. V dropped 7 bases and J dropped 5; count of bases not matched to a gene: 7.